This T cell receptor beta chain was identified in a study of regulatory T cells in long-lasting Graves disease. Germline lookup yields CDR1 SNHLY and CDR2 FYNNEI. The CDR3 length is 16 residues. V was pared by 2 bases and J by 4 bases, with 10 bases of the junction left unmatched. A few counts support this clonotype. CDR3-region Arm-PCR and iRepertoire HTBI primers produced the TCR beta libraries. TCRdb processed the multiplex PCR reads anew with MiXCR; each CDR3 protein has one entry. Of approximately 350,000 distinct CDR3 sequences detected, roughly 17% appear once; the ten largest clones hold around 27%. The time point denotes: newly diagnosed GD, antithyroid drugs for less than 3 months. PBMCs provided the RNA from which the TCR library was made. The same data also went into a second study, on T cells in Graves' hyperthyroidism and ophthalmopathy.

The source of this sequence is a man aged 35 to 55 with Graves disease. The sequences come from peripheral blood mononuclear cells (PBMCs), collected at new diagnosis, from a patient treated with antithyroid drugs. The J gene is TRBJ2-7, the V gene TRBV2; 8 bases line up with TRBD2. CDR3 nucleotide sequence: TGTGCCAGCAGTGAATCCGGGGGGGGGCTTATTTACGAGCAGTACTTC. Encoded protein: CASSESGGGLIYEQYF.